This T cell receptor (beta chain) was observed in a study of OX40 agonist ivuxolimab in advanced cancers. Study details: Partial responses occurred in three patients (one hepatocellular carcinoma, two cutaneous melanoma).

Clones were sequenced by immunoSEQ multiplex PCR, and TCRdb holds only the in-frame ones, with some missing. Of around 76,000 clones listed, 75% to 85% were seen once; the top ten hold about 1.1%. This clone occurred once. V gave up 1 base and J gave up 5 bases, with 11 bases separating them. Germline CDR1 reads MNHEY; CDR2 reads SVGAGI. The CDR3 has 14 residues. The input for sequencing was CD4+ or CD8+ T cells sorted from blood, taken in a trial of the OX40 agonist ivuxolimab. This chain connects TRBV6-5 to TRBJ1-2, with unresolved D. This clonotype was sampled from an adult with an advanced solid tumor such as melanoma, head and neck, liver or kidney cancer. Here the CDR3 reads CASSYFGEAYGYTF. The DNA of the CDR3 is TGTGCCAGCAGTTACTTCGGAGAGGCGTATGGCTACACCTTC.